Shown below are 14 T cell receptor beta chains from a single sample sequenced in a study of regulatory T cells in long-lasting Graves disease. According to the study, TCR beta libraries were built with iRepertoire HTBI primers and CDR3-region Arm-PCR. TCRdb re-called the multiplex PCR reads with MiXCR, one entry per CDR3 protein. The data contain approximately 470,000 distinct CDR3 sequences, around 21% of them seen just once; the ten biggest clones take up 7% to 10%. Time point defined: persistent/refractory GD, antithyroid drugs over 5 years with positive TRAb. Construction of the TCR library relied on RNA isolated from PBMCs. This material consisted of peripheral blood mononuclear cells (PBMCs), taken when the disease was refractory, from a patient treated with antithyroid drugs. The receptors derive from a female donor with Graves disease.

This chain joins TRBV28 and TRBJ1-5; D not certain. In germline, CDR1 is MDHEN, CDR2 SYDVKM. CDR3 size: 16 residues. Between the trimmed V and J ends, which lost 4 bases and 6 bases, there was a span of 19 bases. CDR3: CASSSTRFARSQPQHF. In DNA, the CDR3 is TGTGCCAGCAGTTCAACCCGATTCGCAAGGAGTCAGCCCCAGCATTTT. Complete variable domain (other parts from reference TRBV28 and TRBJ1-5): DVKVTQSSRYLVKRTGEKVFLECVQDMDHENMFWYRQDPGLGLRLIYFSYDVKMKEKGDIPEGYSVSREKKERFSLILESASTNQTSMYLCASSSTRFARSQPQHFGDGTRLSIL.

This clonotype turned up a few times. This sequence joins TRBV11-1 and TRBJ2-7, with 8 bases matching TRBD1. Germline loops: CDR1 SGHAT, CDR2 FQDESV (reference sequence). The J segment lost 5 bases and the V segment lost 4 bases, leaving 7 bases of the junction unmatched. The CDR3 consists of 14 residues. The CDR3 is CASSSRRGLDEQYF. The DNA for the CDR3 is TGTGCCAGCAGCTCACGCAGGGGGCTCGACGAGCAGTACTTC.

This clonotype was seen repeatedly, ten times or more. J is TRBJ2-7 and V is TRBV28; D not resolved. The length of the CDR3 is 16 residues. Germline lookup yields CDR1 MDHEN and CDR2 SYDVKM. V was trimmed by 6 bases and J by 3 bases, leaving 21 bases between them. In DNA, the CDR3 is TGTGCCAGCAGATCTCGGACCCACGAACGAAACTACGAGCAGTACTTC. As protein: CASRSRTHERNYEQYF.

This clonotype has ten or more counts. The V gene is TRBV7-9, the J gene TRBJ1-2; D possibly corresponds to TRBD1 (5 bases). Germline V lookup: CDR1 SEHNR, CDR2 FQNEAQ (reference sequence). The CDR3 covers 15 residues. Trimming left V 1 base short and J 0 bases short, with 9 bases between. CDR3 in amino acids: CASSLDGGSNYGYTF. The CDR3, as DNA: TGTGCCAGCAGCTTAGACGGGGGTTCTAACTATGGCTACACCTTC.

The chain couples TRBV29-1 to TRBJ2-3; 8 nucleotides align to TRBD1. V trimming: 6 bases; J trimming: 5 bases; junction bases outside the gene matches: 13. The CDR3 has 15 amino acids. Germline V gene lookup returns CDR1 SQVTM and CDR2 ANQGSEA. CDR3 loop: CSVDRAGGKEDTQYF. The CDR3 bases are TGCAGCGTGGACAGGGCAGGGGGGAAAGAAGATACGCAGTATTTT.

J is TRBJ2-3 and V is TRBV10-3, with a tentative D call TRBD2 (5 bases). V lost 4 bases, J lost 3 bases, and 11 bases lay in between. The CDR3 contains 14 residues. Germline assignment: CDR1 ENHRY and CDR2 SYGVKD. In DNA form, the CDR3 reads TGTGCCATCAGTGTGGGCAGAGGGACAGATACGCAGTATTTT. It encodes CAISVGRGTDTQYF.

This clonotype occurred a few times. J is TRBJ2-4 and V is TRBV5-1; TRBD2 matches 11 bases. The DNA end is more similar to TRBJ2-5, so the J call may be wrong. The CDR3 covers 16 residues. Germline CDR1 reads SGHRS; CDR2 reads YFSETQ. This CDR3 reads CASSKLTSGEGETQYF. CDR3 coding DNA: TGCGCCAGCAGCAAACTGACTAGCGGGGAAGGGGAGACCCAGTACTTC.

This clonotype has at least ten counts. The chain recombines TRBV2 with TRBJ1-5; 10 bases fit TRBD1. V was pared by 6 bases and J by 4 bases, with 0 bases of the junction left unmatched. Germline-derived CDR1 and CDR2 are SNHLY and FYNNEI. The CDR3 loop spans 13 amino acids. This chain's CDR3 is CASRGQGNQPQHF. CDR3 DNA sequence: TGTGCCAGCAGGGGACAGGGGAATCAGCCCCAGCATTTT.

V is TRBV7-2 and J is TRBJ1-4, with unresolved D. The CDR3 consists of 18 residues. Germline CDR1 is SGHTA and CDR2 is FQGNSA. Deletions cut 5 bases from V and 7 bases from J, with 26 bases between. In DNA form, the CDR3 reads TGTGCCAGCAGCCCAGACGATACCAGTGACCCCTTGGGTGAAAAACTGTTTTTT. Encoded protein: CASSPDDTSDPLGEKLFF.

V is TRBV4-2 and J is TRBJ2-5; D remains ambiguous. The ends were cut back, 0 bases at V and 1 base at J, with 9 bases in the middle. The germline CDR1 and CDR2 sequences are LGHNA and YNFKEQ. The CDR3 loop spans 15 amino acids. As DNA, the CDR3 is TGTGCCAGCAGCCAAGATCTGACGGGCCAAGAGACCCAGTACTTC. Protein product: CASSQDLTGQETQYF.

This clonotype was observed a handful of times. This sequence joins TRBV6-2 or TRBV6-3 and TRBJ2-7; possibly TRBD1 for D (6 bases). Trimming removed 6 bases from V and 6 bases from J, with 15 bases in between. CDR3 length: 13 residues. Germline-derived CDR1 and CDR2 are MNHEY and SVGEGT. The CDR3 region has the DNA TGTGCCAGCAGGCCGACAGGCTTTTCCGAGCAGTACTTC. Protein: CASRPTGFSEQYF.

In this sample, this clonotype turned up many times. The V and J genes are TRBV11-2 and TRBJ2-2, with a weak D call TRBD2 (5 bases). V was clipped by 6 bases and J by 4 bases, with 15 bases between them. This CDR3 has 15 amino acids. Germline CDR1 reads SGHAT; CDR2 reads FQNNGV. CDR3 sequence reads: CASRVVSAGTGELFF. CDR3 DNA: TGTGCCAGCAGGGTAGTATCCGCGGGCACCGGGGAGCTGTTTTTT.

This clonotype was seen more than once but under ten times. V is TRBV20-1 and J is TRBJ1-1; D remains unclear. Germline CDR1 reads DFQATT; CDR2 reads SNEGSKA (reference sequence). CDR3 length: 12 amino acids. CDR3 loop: CRAPGPNTEAFF. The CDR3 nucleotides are TGCAGAGCACCAGGACCGAACACTGAAGCTTTCTTT.

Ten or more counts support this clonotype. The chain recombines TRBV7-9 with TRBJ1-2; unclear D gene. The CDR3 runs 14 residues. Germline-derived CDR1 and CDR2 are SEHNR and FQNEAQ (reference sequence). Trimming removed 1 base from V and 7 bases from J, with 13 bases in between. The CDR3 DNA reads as TGTGCCAGCAGCTTAGACTTGGTTCATCGTGGCTACACCTTC. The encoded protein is CASSLDLVHRGYTF.